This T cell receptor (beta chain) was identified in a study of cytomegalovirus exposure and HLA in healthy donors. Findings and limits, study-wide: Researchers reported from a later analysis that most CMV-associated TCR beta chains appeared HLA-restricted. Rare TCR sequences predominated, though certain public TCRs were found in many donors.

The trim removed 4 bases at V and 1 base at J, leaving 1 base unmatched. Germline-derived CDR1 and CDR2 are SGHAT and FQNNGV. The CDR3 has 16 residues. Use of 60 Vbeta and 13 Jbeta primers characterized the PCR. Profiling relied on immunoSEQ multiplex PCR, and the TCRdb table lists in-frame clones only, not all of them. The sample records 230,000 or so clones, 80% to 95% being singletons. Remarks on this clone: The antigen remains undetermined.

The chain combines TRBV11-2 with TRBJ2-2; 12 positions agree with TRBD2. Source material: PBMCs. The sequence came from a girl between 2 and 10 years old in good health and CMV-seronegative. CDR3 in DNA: TGTGCCAGCAGCTCGGGACTAGCGGGGAACACCGGGGAGCTGTTTTTT. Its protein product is CASSSGLAGNTGELFF.